This T cell receptor beta chain was retrieved from a study of cytomegalovirus exposure and HLA in healthy donors. As for the study in general: Around 85 million unique TCR sequences came from HLA-typed donors in an early release. Study observations and caveats: Being productive about 87% or about 30% of the time was typical of most TCR beta V segments in an earlier analysis.

In the case of this clone: Antigen unknown.

The PCR used 60 Vbeta and 13 Jbeta primers. Assay used: immunoSEQ multiplex PCR; TCRdb lists only in-frame clones, some missing. The profile shows some 140,000 clones, more than 60% of them singletons. Germline CDR1 is MDHEN and CDR2 is SYDVKM. This CDR3 has 11 residues. This clonotype was sampled from a woman aged 45 to 65 in good health and CMV-seropositive. The V and J genes are TRBV28 and TRBJ1-2; 8 bases fit TRBD1. The sequencing sample was made of PBMCs. The CDR3 protein is CATQGAGGYTF. The CDR3 DNA sequence: TGTGCTACTCAGGGGGCGGGAGGCTACACCTTC.